This T cell receptor (beta chain) was found in a study of glioma-infiltrating T cells. Study-level results: Very few CDR3 sequences were shared between tissue and blood. Non-neoplastic patients had below-expected tissue-blood divergence, while all gliomas exceeded expectation.

CDR1 is SGHDT and CDR2 is YYEEEE in the germline V gene. The CDR3 is 12 residues long. The trim removed 3 bases at V and 14 bases at J, leaving 2 bases unmatched. Comments on this clonotype: No antigen is known for it.

Using RNA template, CDR3s of TCR alpha and beta were amplified with iRepertoire arm-PCR. Tissue mRNA or PBMC total RNA, roughly 100-400 ng, went into one-step reverse transcription and amplification. One entry per CDR3 protein, called by TCRdb with MiXCR from the multiplex PCR reads. The sample holds under 200,000 distinct CDR3 sequences, about 47% seen once. The sequence was obtained from a human donor with low-grade glioma or glioblastoma, undergoing nonglioma brain surgery, or in good health (not recorded which). Sequenced input: glioma tissue, nonneoplastic brain tissue, or PBMCs (not recorded which). The chain uses TRBV5-6 and TRBJ2-1; 13 nucleotides agree with TRBD2. CDR3 in DNA: TGTGCCAGCAGCTCTGGACTAGCGGGAGAGTTCTTC. Translating it yields CASSSGLAGEFF.